Listed below are T cell receptor beta chains from one sample, sequenced in a study of OX40 agonist ivuxolimab in advanced cancers. Produced via immunoSEQ multiplex PCR; TCRdb's table is partial and in-frame only. The sample consists of 40,000 to 45,000 clones, approximately 83% of them appearing once. The sample consisted of CD4+ or CD8+ T cells sorted from blood, taken in a trial of the OX40 agonist ivuxolimab. All receptors come from an adult with an advanced solid tumor such as melanoma, head and neck, liver or kidney cancer. The CDR3 runs from the conserved cysteine through the conserved F or W. A D gene is named only where the DNA matches it firmly. Not all rows give a size; the values are once, few, many and, for expanded clones, a class.

j_call | v_call | d_call | clone_size | cdr3_aa | cdr3_nt
TRBJ2-2 | TRBV28 | TRBD2 | NA | CASSFLGVVVPAGGVGELFF | TGTGCCAGCAGTTTTCTCGGTGTTGTAGTCCCGGCGGGAGGGGTCGGGGAGCTGTTTTTT
TRBJ2-1 | TRBV10-3 | TRBD2 | NA | CAISGTSGGNNEQFF | TGTGCCATCAGTGGAACTAGCGGGGGAAACAATGAGCAGTTCTTC
TRBJ2-1 | TRBV27 | NA | NA | CASSPMGPTPTTLAMAYNEQFF | TGTGCCAGCAGCCCCATGGGCCCCACTCCCACTACCTTAGCAATGGCCTACAATGAGCAGTTCTTC
TRBJ1-1 | TRBV30 | TRBD1 | NA | CAWRRGQGNTEAFF | TGTGCCTGGAGAAGAGGACAGGGAAACACTGAAGCTTTCTTT
TRBJ2-2 | TRBV7-3 | NA | NA | CASSPEGNTGELFF | TGTGCCAGCAGCCCGGAAGGGAACACCGGGGAGCTGTTTTTT
TRBJ2-1 | TRBV30 | TRBD1 | NA | CAWSSGQGARNSYNEQFF | TGTGCCTGGAGCTCAGGACAGGGGGCGCGGAACTCCTACAATGAGCAGTTCTTC
TRBJ2-1 | TRBV7-6 | NA | NA | CASSSQGGGAGTGYNEQFF | TGTGCCAGCAGCTCGCAGGGAGGGGGCGCGGGGACGGGGTACAATGAGCAGTTCTTC
TRBJ2-7 | TRBV7-2 | NA | NA | CASSPGSVTYEQYF | TGTGCCAGCAGTCCCGGGAGTGTAACCTACGAGCAGTACTTC
TRBJ1-5 | TRBV2 | TRBD1 | NA | CASSEGGRGNQPQHF | TGTGCCAGCAGTGAAGGCGGCAGGGGGAATCAGCCCCAGCATTTT
TRBJ2-2 | TRBV15 | NA | NA | CATSRDPTGVTNTGELFF | TGTGCCACCAGCAGAGATCCCACAGGAGTTACAAACACCGGGGAGCTGTTTTTT
TRBJ2-5 | TRBV18 | NA | NA | CASSRGTSQETQYF | TGTGCCAGCTCACGCGGGACATCTCAAGAGACCCAGTACTTC
TRBJ2-3 | TRBV6-1 | NA | NA | CASSESGAFPVDTQYF | TGTGCCAGCAGTGAATCAGGCGCATTTCCTGTAGATACGCAGTATTTT
TRBJ2-1 | TRBV30 | NA | NA | CAWSVRPGNEQFF | TGTGCCTGGAGTGTACGGCCGGGTAATGAGCAGTTCTTC
TRBJ2-5 | TRBV5-1 | NA | NA | CASMLRGEVETQYF | TGCGCCAGCATGTTGCGGGGAGAGGTAGAGACCCAGTACTTC
TRBJ2-1 | TRBV4-2 | TRBD2 | NA | CASSQETSGVYNEQFF | TGTGCCAGCAGCCAAGAGACCAGCGGGGTCTACAATGAGCAGTTCTTC
TRBJ1-5 | TRBV10-2 | NA | NA | CASSENSAYSNQPQHF | TGCGCCAGCAGTGAAAACAGTGCTTATAGCAATCAGCCCCAGCATTTT
TRBJ2-7 | TRBV27 | TRBD2 | NA | CASSPLAGYSEQYF | TGTGCCAGCAGTCCCCTAGCGGGATATTCCGAGCAGTACTTC
TRBJ2-1 | TRBV5-8 | TRBD2 | once | CASSPAGGSGGARNEQFF | TGTGCCAGCAGCCCCGCTGGGGGTAGCGGGGGGGCCCGGAATGAGCAGTTCTTC
TRBJ2-7 | TRBV2 | NA | NA | CASRSLLVTYEQYF | TGTGCCAGCAGGTCTTTACTGGTAACCTACGAGCAGTACTTC
TRBJ1-2 | TRBV27 | TRBD1 | NA | CASSLFGTGGNYGYTF | TGTGCCAGCAGTTTATTCGGGACAGGGGGCAACTATGGCTACACCTTC
TRBJ2-7 | TRBV27 | TRBD2 | NA | CASSFGGWVHEQYF | TGTGCCAGCAGTTTCGGGGGGTGGGTCCACGAGCAGTACTTC
TRBJ1-1 | TRBV11-3 | TRBD1 | once | CASSQGVDTEAFF | TGTGCCAGCAGTCAGGGGGTGGACACTGAAGCTTTCTTT
TRBJ2-7 | TRBV6-9 | NA | NA | CASSYSSGPYEQYF | TGTGCCAGCAGTTACTCGTCAGGGCCCTACGAGCAGTACTTC
TRBJ1-1 | TRBV28 | NA | NA | CASGGGNLMNTEAFF | TGTGCCAGCGGGGGGGGGAATCTAATGAACACTGAAGCTTTCTTT
TRBJ1-1 | TRBV28 | TRBD1 | NA | CASRKDRTNTEAFF | TGTGCCAGCAGAAAGGACAGGACGAACACTGAAGCTTTCTTT
TRBJ2-7 | TRBV7-8 | TRBD2 | NA | CASSLARGSEQYF | TGTGCCAGCAGCTTAGCGCGGGGGTCCGAGCAGTACTTC
TRBJ1-4 | TRBV4-1 | NA | NA | CASSQVKRADFEKLFF | TGCGCCAGCAGCCAAGTGAAAAGGGCAGATTTTGAAAAACTGTTTTTT
TRBJ1-1 | TRBV6-1 | TRBD1 | NA | CASGGRQGANTEAFF | TGTGCCAGCGGGGGACGACAGGGGGCTAACACTGAAGCTTTCTTT
TRBJ1-6 | TRBV6-1 | NA | NA | CASSEIWGAGSPLHF | TGTGCCAGCAGTGAAATTTGGGGAGCGGGGTCACCCCTCCACTTT
TRBJ1-4 | TRBV29-1 | NA | NA | CSARGSANEKLFF | TGCAGCGCCCGGGGGTCTGCTAATGAAAAACTGTTTTTT
TRBJ1-4 | TRBV28 | NA | NA | CASSYNEKLFF | TGTGCCAGCAGCTATAATGAAAAACTGTTTTTT
TRBJ1-3 | TRBV6-1 | NA | NA | CASSEGSYSGNTIYF | TGTGCCAGCAGTGAGGGATCGTACTCTGGAAACACCATATATTTT
TRBJ2-5 | TRBV27 | NA | NA | CASSPARVGWGLTQETQYF | TGTGCCAGCAGTCCGGCCCGGGTCGGTTGGGGCCTAACGCAAGAGACCCAGTACTTC
TRBJ2-2 | TRBV28 | NA | NA | CASSLASSNTGELFF | TGTGCCAGCAGTTTGGCTAGCTCGAACACCGGGGAGCTGTTTTTT
TRBJ2-7 | TRBV7-9 | TRBD2 | NA | CASSLASDLAGPMDEQYF | TGTGCCAGCAGCTTGGCCTCGGATCTAGCGGGACCCATGGACGAGCAGTACTTC
TRBJ1-6 | TRBV7-6 | NA | NA | CASSLAAGAGSPLHF | TGTGCCAGCAGCTTAGCGGCAGGGGCAGGGTCACCCCTCCACTTT
TRBJ1-4 | TRBV9 | NA | NA | CASSVAPVGGNEKLFF | TGTGCCAGCAGCGTAGCTCCGGTTGGGGGTAATGAAAAACTGTTTTTT
TRBJ2-2 | TRBV6-1 | NA | NA | CASSELGANTGELFF | TGTGCCAGCAGTGAACTGGGGGCCAACACCGGGGAGCTGTTTTTT
TRBJ1-1 | TRBV7-3 | NA | NA | CASSSTGETEAFF | TGTGCCAGCAGCTCGACGGGGGAAACTGAAGCTTTCTTT
TRBJ2-2 | TRBV2 | NA | NA | CASSGVPTNTGELFF | TGTGCCAGCAGTGGGGTACCGACGAACACCGGGGAGCTGTTTTTT
TRBJ1-3 | TRBV13 | NA | NA | CASSIAPGSSGNTIYF | TGTGCCAGCAGCATTGCACCCGGGTCCTCTGGAAACACCATATATTTT
TRBJ1-2 | TRBV6-1 | NA | NA | CASRLGNSRDYTF | TGTGCCAGCAGATTAGGGAATAGCAGGGACTACACCTTC
TRBJ2-3 | TRBV28 | NA | NA | CASSVDTQYF | TGTGCCAGCAGTGTAGATACGCAGTATTTT
TRBJ1-3 | TRBV28 | NA | NA | CASSLYRDRGSGNTIYF | TGTGCCAGCAGTTTATACCGGGACCGCGGCTCTGGAAACACCATATATTTT
TRBJ1-6 | TRBV19 | TRBD1 | NA | CASSMAGQTNSPLHF | TGTGCCAGTAGTATGGCGGGACAGACTAATTCACCCCTCCACTTT
TRBJ2-2 | TRBV11-2 | NA | NA | CASSSFRPGIKLFF | TGTGCCAGCAGCTCCTTCCGCCCAGGGATAAAGCTGTTTTTT
TRBJ2-5 | TRBV6-5 | NA | NA | CASSYGTAEETQYF | TGTGCCAGCAGTTACGGGACGGCCGAAGAGACCCAGTACTTC
TRBJ1-1 | TRBV7-2 | NA | NA | CASSPNMGTEAFF | TGTGCCAGCAGCCCGAATATGGGCACTGAAGCTTTCTTT
TRBJ2-5 | TRBV18 | NA | NA | CASSPQGMETQYF | TGTGCCAGCTCACCGCAGGGTATGGAGACCCAGTACTTC
TRBJ2-3 | TRBV9 | TRBD2 | NA | CASSVVAGGLADTQYF | TGTGCCAGCAGCGTTGTAGCGGGGGGGCTGGCAGATACGCAGTATTTT
TRBJ2-5 | TRBV7-2 | NA | NA | CASSSPRGRETQYF | TGTGCCAGCAGCTCTCCAAGGGGCCGGGAGACCCAGTACTTC
TRBJ1-5 | TRBV7-9 | NA | NA | CASSSDTRAQPQHF | TGTGCCAGCAGCTCCGACACCAGGGCCCAGCCCCAGCATTTT